This T cell receptor (beta chain) derives from a study of blood T cell repertoires in COVID-19. Study context: Acute and convalescent COVID-19 specimens originated in the United States, Italy and Spain. T cells, B-cell-depleted T cells, or PBMCs provided the cDNA or gDNA that served as material.

In the original workflow: Reference gene primer amplification gave estimated nucleated cell counts. TCRdb keeps only in-frame clones here, not all; method: immunoSEQ multiplex PCR. Clone size and V and J calls were adopted from that table, with D and trimming inferred from the DNA. The repertoire holds approximately 75,000 clones, with approximately 80% as singletons. CDR1 KGHSH and CDR2 LQKENI come from the germline V gene. This CDR3 spans 16 amino acids. The trim removed 4 bases at V and 2 bases at J, leaving 8 bases unmatched. The chain uses TRBV18 and TRBJ2-3; TRBD2 matches 8 bases. The receptor comes from a woman aged 45-60 years with acute or convalescent COVID-19. The specimen was peripheral blood. The CDR3 here is CASSQAGGRDTDTQYF. DNA of the CDR3: TGTGCCAGCTCACAGGCGGGAGGAAGGGACACAGATACGCAGTATTTT.